This T cell receptor beta chain is drawn from a study of shared clonotypes between healthy human individuals. CD4+ cells underwent separation, giving CD45RA+ naive and CD45RA-negative memory subsets. The method was immunoSEQ multiplex PCR; TCRdb's version includes in-frame clones alone and lacks a portion of them. Of over 700,000 clones detected, 55% to 80% appear once; the ten largest clones hold approximately 1.7%. The ends were cut back, 1 base at V and 0 bases at J, with 8 bases in the middle. CDR3 length equals 15 residues. CDR1 and CDR2 from the germline V gene are SGHNT and YYREEE (reference sequence).

The chain joins TRBV5-4 to TRBJ2-4, with TRBD1 as a possible D gene (6 bases). The TCR was taken from a woman aged 30 to 39 in good health. Sequencing was carried out using memory CD4+ T cells sorted from blood. Subset in this sample: CD45RA-negative fraction. The DNA of the CDR3 is TGTGCCAGCAGCTTGCTCAGGGGAGCCAAAAACATTCAGTACTTC. Translation gives CASSLLRGAKNIQYF. The full variable domain, its missing parts supplied by reference TRBV5-4 and TRBJ2-4, is ETGVTQSPTHLIKTRGQQVTLRCSSQSGHNTVSWYQQALGQGPQFIFQYYREEENGRGNFPPRFSGLQFPNYSSELNVNALELDDSALYLCASSLLRGAKNIQYFGAGTRLSVL.